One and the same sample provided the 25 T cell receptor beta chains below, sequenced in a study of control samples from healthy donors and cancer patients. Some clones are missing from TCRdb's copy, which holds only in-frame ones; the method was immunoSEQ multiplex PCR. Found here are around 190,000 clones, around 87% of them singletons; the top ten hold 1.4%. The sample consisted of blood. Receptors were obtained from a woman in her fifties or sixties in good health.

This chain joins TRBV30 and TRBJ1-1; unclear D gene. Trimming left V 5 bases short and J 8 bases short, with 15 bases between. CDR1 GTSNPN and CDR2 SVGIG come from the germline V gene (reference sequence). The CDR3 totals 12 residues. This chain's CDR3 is CAWQTHGYEAFF. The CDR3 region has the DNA TGTGCCTGGCAGACTCATGGGTACGAAGCTTTCTTT.

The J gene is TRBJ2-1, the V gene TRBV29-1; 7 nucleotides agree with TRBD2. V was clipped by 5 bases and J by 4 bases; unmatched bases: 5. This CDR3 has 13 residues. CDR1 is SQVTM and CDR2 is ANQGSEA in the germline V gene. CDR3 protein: CSVWGGGYNEQFF. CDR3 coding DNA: TGCAGCGTTTGGGGCGGGGGTTACAATGAGCAGTTCTTC.

For the CDR3, the DNA is TGTGCCACCAGCAGACTGGAAGGGGGCTATGGCTACACCTTC. Its translation is CATSRLEGGYGYTF. The chain couples TRBV15 to TRBJ1-2; D might be TRBD1 (6 bases). Germline values: CDR1 LNHNV, CDR2 YYDKDF (reference sequence). V was shortened by 2 bases and J by 4 bases, with 11 bases between the two germline ends. This CDR3 is 14 amino acids long.

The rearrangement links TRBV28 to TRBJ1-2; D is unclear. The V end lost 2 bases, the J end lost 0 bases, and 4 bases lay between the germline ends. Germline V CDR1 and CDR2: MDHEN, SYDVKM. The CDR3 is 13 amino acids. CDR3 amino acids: CASSLNPNYGYTF. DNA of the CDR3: TGTGCCAGCAGTTTAAACCCTAACTATGGCTACACCTTC.

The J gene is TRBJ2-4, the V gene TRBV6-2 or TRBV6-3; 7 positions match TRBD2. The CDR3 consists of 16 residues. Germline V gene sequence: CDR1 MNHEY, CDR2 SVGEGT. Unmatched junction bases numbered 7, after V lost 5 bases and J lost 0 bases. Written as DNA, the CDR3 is TGTGCCAGCAGTAATGGCGGGAGCTTAGCCAAAAACATTCAGTACTTC. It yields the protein CASSNGGSLAKNIQYF.

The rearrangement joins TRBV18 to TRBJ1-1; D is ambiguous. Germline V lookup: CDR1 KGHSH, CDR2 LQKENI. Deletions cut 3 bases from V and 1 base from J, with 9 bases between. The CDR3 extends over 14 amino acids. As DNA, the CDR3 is TGTGCCAGCTCACCCGCGGATGCGAACACTGAAGCTTTCTTT. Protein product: CASSPADANTEAFF.

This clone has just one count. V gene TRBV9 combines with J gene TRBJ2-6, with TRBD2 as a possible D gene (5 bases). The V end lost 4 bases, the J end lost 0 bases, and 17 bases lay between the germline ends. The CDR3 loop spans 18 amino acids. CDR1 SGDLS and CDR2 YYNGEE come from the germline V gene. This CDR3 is CASSTRLGSPSGANVLTF. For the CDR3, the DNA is TGTGCCAGCAGCACAAGATTGGGGAGCCCCTCTGGGGCCAACGTCCTGACTTTC.

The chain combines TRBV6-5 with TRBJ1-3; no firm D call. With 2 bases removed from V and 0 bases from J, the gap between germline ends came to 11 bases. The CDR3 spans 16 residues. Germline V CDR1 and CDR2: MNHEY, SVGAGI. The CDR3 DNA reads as TGTGCCAGCAGTTACGGGCCTTCCTACTCTGGAAACACCATATATTTT. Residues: CASSYGPSYSGNTIYF.

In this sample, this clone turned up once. The CDR3 coding sequence is TGTGCCTGGAGTTGGTCAGGGGGCCCCTACGAGCAGTACTTC. Translated: CAWSWSGGPYEQYF. This chain connects TRBV30 to TRBJ2-7; the match to TRBD1 covers 8 bases. Per the germline V gene, CDR1 is GTSNPN and CDR2 is SVGIG (reference sequence). Trimming at V came to 2 bases and at J to 2 bases, leaving 5 bases not matched to a gene. The CDR3 length is 14 residues. The variable domain in full, completed from reference TRBV30 and TRBJ2-7, reads SQTIHQWPATLVQPVGSPLSLECTVEGTSNPNLYWYRQAAGRGLQLLFYSVGIGQISSEVPQNLSASRPQDRQFILSSKKLLLSDSGFYLCAWSWSGGPYEQYFGPGTRLTVT.

The CDR3 DNA follows: TGTGCCAGCAGTATACCCCGGGCAGGGGTTGGTGGCTACACCTTC. It translates to CASSIPRAGVGGYTF. This chain connects TRBV6-2 or TRBV6-3 to TRBJ1-2; D may be TRBD1 (6 bases). V lost 5 bases and J 7 bases, leaving 20 bases between the germline ends. CDR3 length equals 15 residues. Germline V gene sequence: CDR1 MNHEY, CDR2 SVGEGT.

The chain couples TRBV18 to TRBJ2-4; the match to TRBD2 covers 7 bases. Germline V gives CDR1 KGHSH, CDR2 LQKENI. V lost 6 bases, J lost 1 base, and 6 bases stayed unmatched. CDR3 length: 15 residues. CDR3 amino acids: CASSPDGGAKNIQYF. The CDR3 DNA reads TGTGCCAGCTCCCCCGACGGGGGGGCCAAAAACATTCAGTACTTC.

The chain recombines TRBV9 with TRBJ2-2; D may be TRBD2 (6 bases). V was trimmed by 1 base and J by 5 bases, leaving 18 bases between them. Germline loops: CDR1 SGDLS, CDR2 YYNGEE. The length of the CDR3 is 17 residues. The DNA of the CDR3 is TGTGCCAGCAGCGTATCAAGTCCCGGGAGTGGAACCGGGGAGCTGTTTTTT. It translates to CASSVSSPGSGTGELFF.

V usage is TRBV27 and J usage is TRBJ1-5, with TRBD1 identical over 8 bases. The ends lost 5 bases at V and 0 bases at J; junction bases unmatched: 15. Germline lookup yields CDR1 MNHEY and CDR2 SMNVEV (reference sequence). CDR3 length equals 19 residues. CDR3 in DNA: TGTGCCAGCAGTCCTGGGACAGGATTCAGTGCCTATAGCAATCAGCCCCAGCATTTT. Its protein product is CASSPGTGFSAYSNQPQHF.

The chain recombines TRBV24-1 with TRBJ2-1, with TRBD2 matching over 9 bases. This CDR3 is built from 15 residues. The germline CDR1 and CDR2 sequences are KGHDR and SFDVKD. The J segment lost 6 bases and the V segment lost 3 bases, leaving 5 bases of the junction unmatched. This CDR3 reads CATSDMSGRSNEQFF. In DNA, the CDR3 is TGTGCCACCAGTGATATGAGCGGGAGGAGCAATGAGCAGTTCTTC.

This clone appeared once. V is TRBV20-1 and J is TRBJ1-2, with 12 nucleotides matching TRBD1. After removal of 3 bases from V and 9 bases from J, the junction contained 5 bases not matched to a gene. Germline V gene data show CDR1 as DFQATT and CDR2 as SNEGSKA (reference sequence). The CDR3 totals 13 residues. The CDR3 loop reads CSASTGQGARYTF. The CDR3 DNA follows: TGCAGTGCTAGTACGGGACAGGGGGCTCGCTACACCTTC.

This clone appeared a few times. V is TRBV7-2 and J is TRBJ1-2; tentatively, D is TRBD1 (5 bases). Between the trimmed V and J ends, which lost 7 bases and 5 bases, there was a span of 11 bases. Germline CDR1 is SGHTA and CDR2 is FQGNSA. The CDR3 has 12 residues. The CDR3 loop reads CASTAGAYGYTF. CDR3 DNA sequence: TGTGCCAGCACCGCCGGGGCGTATGGCTACACCTTC.

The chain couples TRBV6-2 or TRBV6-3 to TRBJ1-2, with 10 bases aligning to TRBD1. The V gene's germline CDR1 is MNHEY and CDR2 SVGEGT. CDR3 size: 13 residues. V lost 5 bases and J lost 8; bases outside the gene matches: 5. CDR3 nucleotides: TGTGCCAGCAGTCTACAGACAGGGGGCGGCTACACCTTC. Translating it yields CASSLQTGGGYTF.

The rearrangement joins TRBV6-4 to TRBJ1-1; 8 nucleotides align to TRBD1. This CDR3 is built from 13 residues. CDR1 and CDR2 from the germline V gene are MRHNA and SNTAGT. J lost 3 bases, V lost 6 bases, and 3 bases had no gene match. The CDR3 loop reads CASRTGVDTEAFF. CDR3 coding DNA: TGTGCCAGCAGGACAGGGGTCGACACTGAAGCTTTCTTT.

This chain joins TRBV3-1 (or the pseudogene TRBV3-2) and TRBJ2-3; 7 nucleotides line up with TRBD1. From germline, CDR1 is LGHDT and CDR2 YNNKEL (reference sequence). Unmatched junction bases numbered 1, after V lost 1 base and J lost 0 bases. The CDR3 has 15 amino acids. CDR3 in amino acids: CASSQAGQSTDTQYF. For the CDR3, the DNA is TGTGCCAGCAGCCAAGCGGGACAGAGCACAGATACGCAGTATTTT.

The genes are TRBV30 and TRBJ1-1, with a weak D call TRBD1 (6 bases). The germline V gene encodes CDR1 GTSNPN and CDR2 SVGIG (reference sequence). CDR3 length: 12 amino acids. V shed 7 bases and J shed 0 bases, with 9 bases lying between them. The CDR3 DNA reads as TGTGCCTATACAGGGATGAACACTGAAGCTTTCTTT. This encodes CAYTGMNTEAFF.

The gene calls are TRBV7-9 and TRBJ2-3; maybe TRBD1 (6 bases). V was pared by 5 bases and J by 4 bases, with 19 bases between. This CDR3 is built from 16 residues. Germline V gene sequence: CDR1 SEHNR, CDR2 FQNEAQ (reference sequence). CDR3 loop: CASSGPQGRGSDTQYF. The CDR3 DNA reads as TGTGCCAGCAGCGGCCCACAGGGACGGGGCTCAGATACGCAGTATTTT.

CDR3 sequence: CASSWGPDRDSLYEQYF. The CDR3, as DNA: TGCGCCAGCAGCTGGGGACCCGACAGGGATTCCTTGTACGAGCAGTACTTC. The chain recombines TRBV5-1 with TRBJ2-7, with 7 bases matching TRBD1. This CDR3 has 17 amino acids. The ends lost 3 bases at V and 4 bases at J; junction bases unmatched: 16. Germline values: CDR1 SGHRS, CDR2 YFSETQ.

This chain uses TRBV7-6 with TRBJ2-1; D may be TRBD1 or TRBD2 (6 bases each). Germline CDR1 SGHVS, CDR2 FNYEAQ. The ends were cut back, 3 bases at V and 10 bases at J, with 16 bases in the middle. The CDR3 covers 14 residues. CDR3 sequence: CASSLGAGGAEQFF. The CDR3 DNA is TGTGCCAGCAGCTTGGGGGCGGGCGGGGCCGAGCAGTTCTTC.

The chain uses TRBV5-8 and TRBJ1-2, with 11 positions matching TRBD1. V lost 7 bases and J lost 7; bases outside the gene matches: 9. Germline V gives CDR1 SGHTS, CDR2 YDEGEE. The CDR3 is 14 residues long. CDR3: CASGRGTGGSGYTF. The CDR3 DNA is TGTGCCAGCGGAAGGGGGACAGGGGGATCTGGCTACACCTTC.

CDR3: CASSFQGGSETQYF. The CDR3 coding sequence is TGTGCCAGCAGCTTCCAGGGAGGGTCAGAGACCCAGTACTTC. The rearrangement joins TRBV7-2 to TRBJ2-5, with 7 bases aligning to TRBD2. This CDR3 has 14 residues. With 3 bases clipped from V and 4 bases from J, the junction kept 5 bases outside the gene matches. The germline V gene has CDR1 SGHTA and CDR2 FQGNSA.